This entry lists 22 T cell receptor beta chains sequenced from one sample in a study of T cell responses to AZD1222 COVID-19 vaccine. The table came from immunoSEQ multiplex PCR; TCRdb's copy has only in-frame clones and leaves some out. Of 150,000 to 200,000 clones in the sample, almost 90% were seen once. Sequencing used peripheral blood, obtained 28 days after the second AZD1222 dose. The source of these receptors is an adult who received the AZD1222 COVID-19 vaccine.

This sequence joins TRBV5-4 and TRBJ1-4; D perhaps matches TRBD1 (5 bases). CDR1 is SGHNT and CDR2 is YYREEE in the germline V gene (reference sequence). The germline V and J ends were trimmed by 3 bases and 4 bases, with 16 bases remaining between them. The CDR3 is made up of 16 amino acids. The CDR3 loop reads CASSYPGEGLNEKLFF. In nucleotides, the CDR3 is TGTGCCAGCAGCTACCCGGGAGAGGGGCTTAATGAAAAACTGTTTTTT.

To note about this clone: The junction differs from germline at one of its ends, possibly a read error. As DNA, the CDR3 is TGTGCCAGTAGTTCTCGGACAGGCGAGAGGTGGTTC. This sequence encodes CASSSRTGERWF. The chain uses TRBV19 and TRBJ2-4, with TRBD1 matching 7 bases. The length of the CDR3 is 12 residues. Germline values: CDR1 LNHDA, CDR2 SQIVND (reference sequence).

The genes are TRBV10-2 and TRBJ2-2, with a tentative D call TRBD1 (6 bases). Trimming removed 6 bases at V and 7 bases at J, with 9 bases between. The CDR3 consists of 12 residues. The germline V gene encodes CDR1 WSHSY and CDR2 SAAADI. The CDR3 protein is CASRADSGELFF. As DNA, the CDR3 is TGCGCCAGCAGGGCGGACAGCGGGGAGCTGTTTTTT.

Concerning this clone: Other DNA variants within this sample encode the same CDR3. The chain's CDR3 is CASRGDSYEQYF. DNA of the CDR3: TGTGCCAGCAGGGGGGACAGCTACGAGCAGTACTTC. The chain couples TRBV2 to TRBJ2-7; TRBD1 aligns across 7 bases. Germline loops: CDR1 SNHLY, CDR2 FYNNEI. The length of the CDR3 is 12 residues. V lost 6 bases to trimming and J lost 3 bases; unmatched junction nucleotides: 2.

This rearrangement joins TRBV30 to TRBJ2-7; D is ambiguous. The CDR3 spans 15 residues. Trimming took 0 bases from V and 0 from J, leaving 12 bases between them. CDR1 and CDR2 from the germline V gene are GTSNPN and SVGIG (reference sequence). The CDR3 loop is CAWSVLARSSYEQYF. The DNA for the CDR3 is TGTGCCTGGAGTGTACTGGCCAGGAGCTCCTACGAGCAGTACTTC.

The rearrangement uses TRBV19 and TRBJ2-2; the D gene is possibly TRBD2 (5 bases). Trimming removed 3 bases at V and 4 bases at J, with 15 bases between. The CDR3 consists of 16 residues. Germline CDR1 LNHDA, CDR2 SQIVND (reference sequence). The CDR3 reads CASSIVRGMGTGELFF. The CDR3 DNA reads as TGTGCCAGTAGTATCGTTCGGGGAATGGGCACCGGGGAGCTGTTTTTT.

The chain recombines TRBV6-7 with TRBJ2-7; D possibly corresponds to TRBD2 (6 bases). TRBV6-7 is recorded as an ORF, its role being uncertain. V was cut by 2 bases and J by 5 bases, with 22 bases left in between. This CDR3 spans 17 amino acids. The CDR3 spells CASSYLSGSHLLDEQYF. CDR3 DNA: TGTGCCAGCAGTTACCTCTCCGGGAGCCACCTCCTGGACGAGCAGTACTTC.

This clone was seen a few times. The CDR3 DNA reads TGTGCCAGTAGTATATCCCCAGGCCAGCCCCAGCATTTT. It encodes CASSISPGQPQHF. The chain joins TRBV19 to TRBJ1-5, with D unresolved. V lost 2 bases and J lost 7, with 9 bases in between. CDR3 size: 13 residues. CDR1 LNHDA and CDR2 SQIVND come from the germline V gene (reference sequence). Using reference TRBV19 and TRBJ1-5 for the parts outside the CDR3, the full variable domain is DGGITQSPKYLFRKEGQNVTLSCEQNLNHDAMYWYRQDPGQGLRLIYYSQIVNDFQKGDIAEGYSVSREKKESFPLTVTSAQKNPTAFYLCASSISPGQPQHFGDGTRLSIL.

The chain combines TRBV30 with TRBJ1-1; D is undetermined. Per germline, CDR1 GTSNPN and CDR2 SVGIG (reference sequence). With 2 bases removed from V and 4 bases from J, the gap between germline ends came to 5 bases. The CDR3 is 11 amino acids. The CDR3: CAWSPLTEAFF. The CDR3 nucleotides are TGTGCCTGGAGTCCCCTCACTGAAGCTTTCTTT.

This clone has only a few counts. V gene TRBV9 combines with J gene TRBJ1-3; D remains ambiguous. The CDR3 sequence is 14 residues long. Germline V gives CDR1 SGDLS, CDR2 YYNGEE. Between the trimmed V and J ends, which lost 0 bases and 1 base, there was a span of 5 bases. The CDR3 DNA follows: TGTGCCAGCAGCGTAGGGACTTCTGGAAACACCATATATTTT. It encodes CASSVGTSGNTIYF. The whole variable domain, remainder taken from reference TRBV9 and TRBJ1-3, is DSGVTQTPKHLITATGQRVTLRCSPRSGDLSVYWYQQSLDQGLQFLIQYYNGEERAKGNILERFSAQQFPDLHSELNLSSLELGDSALYFCASSVGTSGNTIYFGEGSWLTVV.

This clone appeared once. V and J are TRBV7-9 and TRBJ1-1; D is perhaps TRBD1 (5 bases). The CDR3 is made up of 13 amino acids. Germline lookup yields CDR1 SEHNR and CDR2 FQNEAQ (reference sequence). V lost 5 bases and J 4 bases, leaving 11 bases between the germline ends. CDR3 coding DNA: TGTGCCAGCAGCGTCCGGGGCCTCACTGAAGCTTTCTTT. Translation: CASSVRGLTEAFF.

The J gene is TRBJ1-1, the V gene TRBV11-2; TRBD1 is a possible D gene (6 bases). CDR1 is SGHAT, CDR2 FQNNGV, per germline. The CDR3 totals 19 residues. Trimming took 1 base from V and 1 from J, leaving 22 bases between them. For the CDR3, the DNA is TGTGCCAGCAGCTTAGGAGGGGGATTTTCAGACATGAGGAACACTGAAGCTTTCTTT. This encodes CASSLGGGFSDMRNTEAFF. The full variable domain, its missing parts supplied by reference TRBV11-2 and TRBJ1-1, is EAGVAQSPRYKIIEKRQSVAFWCNPISGHATLYWYQQILGQGPKLLIQFQNNGVVDDSQLPKDRFSAERLKGVDSTLKIQPAKLEDSAVYLCASSLGGGFSDMRNTEAFFGQGTRLTVV.

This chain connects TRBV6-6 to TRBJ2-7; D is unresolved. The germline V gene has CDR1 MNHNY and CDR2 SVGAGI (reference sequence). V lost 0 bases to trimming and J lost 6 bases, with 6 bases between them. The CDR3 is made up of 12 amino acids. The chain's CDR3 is CASSYSAFEQYF. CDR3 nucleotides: TGTGCCAGCAGTTACTCGGCGTTCGAGCAGTACTTC.

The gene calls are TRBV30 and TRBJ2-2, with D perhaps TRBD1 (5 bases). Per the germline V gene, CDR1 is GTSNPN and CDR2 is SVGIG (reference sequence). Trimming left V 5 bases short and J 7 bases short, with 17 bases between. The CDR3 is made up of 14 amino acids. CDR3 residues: CAWGRGRVDGELFF. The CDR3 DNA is TGTGCCTGGGGAAGGGGCAGGGTTGACGGGGAGCTGTTTTTT.

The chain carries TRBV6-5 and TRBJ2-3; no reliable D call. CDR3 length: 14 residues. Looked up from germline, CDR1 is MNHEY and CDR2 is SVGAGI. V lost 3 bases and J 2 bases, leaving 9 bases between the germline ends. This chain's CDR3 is CASSYRALTDTQYF. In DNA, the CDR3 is TGTGCCAGCAGTTATCGGGCTCTCACAGATACGCAGTATTTT.

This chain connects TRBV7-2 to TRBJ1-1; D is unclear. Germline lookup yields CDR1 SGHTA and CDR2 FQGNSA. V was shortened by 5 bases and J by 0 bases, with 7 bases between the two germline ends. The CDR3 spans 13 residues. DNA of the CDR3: TGTGCCAGCAGCCGTCAACTGAACACTGAAGCTTTCTTT. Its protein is CASSRQLNTEAFF.

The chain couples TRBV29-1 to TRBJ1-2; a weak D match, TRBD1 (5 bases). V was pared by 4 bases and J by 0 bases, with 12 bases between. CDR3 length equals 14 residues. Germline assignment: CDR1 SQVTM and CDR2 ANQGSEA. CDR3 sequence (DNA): TGCAGCGTTGTAGCAGGGAGAGCTAACTATGGCTACACCTTC. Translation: CSVVAGRANYGYTF.

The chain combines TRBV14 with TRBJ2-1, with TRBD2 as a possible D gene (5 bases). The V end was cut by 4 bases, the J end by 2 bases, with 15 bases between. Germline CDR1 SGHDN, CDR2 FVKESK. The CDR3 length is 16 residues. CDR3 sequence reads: CASSPEKPGTYNEQFF. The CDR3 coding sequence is TGTGCCAGCAGCCCAGAGAAGCCGGGGACCTACAATGAGCAGTTCTTC.

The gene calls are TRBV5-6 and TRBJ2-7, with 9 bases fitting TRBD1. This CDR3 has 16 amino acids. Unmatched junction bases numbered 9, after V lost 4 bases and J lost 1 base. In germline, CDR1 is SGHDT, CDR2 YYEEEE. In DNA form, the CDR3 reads TGTGCCAGCAGCACCGGGACAGGGAAACTATCCTACGAGCAGTACTTC. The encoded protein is CASSTGTGKLSYEQYF. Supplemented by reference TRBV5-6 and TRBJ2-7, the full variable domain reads DAGVTQSPTHLIKTRGQQVTLRCSPKSGHDTVSWYQQALGQGPQFIFQYYEEEERQRGNFPDRFSGHQFPNYSSELNVNALLLGDSALYLCASSTGTGKLSYEQYFGPGTRLTVT.

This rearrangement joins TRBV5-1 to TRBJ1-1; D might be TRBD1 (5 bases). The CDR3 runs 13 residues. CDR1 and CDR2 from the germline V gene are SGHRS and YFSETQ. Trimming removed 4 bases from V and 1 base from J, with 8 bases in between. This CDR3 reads CASSVTANTEAFF. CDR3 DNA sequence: TGCGCCAGCAGCGTGACAGCGAACACTGAAGCTTTCTTT.

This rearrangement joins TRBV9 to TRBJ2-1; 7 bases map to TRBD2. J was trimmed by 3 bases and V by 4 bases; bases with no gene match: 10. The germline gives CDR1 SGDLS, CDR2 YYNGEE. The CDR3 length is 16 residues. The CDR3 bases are TGTGCCAGCAGCCCTGCCTCCCGGGACTACTACAATGAGCAGTTCTTC. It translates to CASSPASRDYYNEQFF.

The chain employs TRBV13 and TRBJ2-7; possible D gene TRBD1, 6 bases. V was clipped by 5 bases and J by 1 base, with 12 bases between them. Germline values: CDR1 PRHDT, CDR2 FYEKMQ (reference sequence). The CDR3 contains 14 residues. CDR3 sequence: CASSRKQGSYEQYF. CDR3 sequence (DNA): TGTGCCAGCAGCCGAAAACAGGGTTCCTACGAGCAGTACTTC.